Given below is one T cell receptor (beta chain) in context. This clone was counted only a few times. Its antigen target is currently unknown. The record has no base qualities; no much larger clone is one base away. The germline V gene encodes CDR1 LGHDT and CDR2 YNNKEL (reference sequence). The germline V and J ends show losses of 4 bases and 7 bases respectively, and no gene match explains 4 bases of the junction. The CDR3 sequence holds 13 residues, the cysteine and phenylalanine included. Kept here is only the CDR3 DNA, which spans 39 bases and is read in frame from base 1. Enrolling through a virtual design, the prospective study's participants ranged in age from roughly 18 to 89 years and lived across 24 United States geographic areas. To assign participants to cohorts, the prospective study relied on clinical history that participants themselves reported in a screening survey and a study questionnaire. Recovered participants in ImmuneRACE Cohort 3 were defined by two consecutive negative NP/OP PCR tests, clearance by a healthcare professional, or resolution of symptoms. Mobile phlebotomists in the prospective study collected whole blood, serum and a nasopharyngeal or oropharyngeal swab from every participant. Participants in the prospective study had the option to provide additional blood draws and questionnaires over a 2-month period. Before DNA extraction, blood samples from the prospective study were shipped at room temperature or frozen.

These data are taken from a study of blood T cell repertoires in COVID-19 (dated by TCRdb to 2019 to 2021). As for the study more broadly: Collaborator samples came from the United States, Italy and Spain and covered acute and convalescent phases of COVID-19. The material from the prospective study consisted of cDNA or gDNA derived from T cells, B-cell-depleted T cells, or PBMCs. Deeply sampled blood TCRbeta repertoires from subjects exposed to, actively infected with, or recovered from COVID-19 were included in the dataset. The repertoires were made available in a free public database intended to serve as a resource for research on the immune response to SARS-CoV-2. Samples came from the ongoing ImmuneRACE study (first 160 participants) plus 1,254 subjects from 6 global collaborators. A de-identified subject ID, COVID-19 status, age in years and sex were almost always included in the sample metadata. HLA class I and class II types, where available, came from metadata supplied by the sample provider rather than from assay-based typing. General conclusions and limits of the study: The quantity of clinical and demographic metadata differed by source and by participant and was supplied without curation.

TCRbeta CDR3 regions were amplified from genomic DNA using the immunoSEQ Assay, a bias-controlled multiplex PCR. On the study's bioinformatics: Within the assay, amplification of reference gene primers was used to estimate how many nucleated cells each sample contained. To quantify the absolute abundance of each unique TCRbeta CDR3 rearrangement, sequence reads were collapsed and filtered. For each sample, productive Simpson clonality was calculated as the square root of Simpson's diversity index across productive rearrangements. In TCRdb, the immuneACCESS table is reduced to in-frame sequences with V and J assigned. These tables do not hold every clone; where another copy was compared, an unresolved V gene accounts for under half, and the others remain unexplained. V and J calls and clone size follow that table, whereas D and trimming were derived from the DNA. This sample is represented by some 200,000 clones; about four fifths of them were singletons. The ten largest clones capture around 11% of the sample.

The source of this sequence is a middle-aged man who had recovered from COVID-19. Recombination linked TRBV3-1 (or the pseudogene TRBV3-2) to TRBJ1-5, with TRBD1 matching 7 junction bases. The specimen was PBMCs or T cells enriched from blood (not recorded which). The CDR3 corresponds to CASSPGTVQPQHF. Read as DNA, the sequence is TGTGCCAGCAGCCCCGGGACAGTCCAGCCCCAGCATTTT.